Below are 20 T cell receptor beta chains sequenced from a single sample in a study of blood T cells in healthy people across ages. The second PCR ran roughly 7 to 12 cycles with a sample-barcoded 5' primer and J-beta primers. TCRdb re-called the 5' RACE reads with MiXCR, one entry per CDR3 protein. The table lists some 890,000 distinct CDR3 sequences, 25% to 30% of them singletons, with around 9.6% in the top ten. The sample was also reused in another study, on T cells of mothers and their children.

Source material: blood. Receptors originate from a woman aged 40 to 50 in good health.

This chain links TRBV20-1 with TRBJ2-7; the match to TRBD2 covers 14 bases. Germline assignment: CDR1 DFQATT and CDR2 SNEGSKA (reference sequence). The V gene end was trimmed by 6 bases and the J gene end by 0 bases; junction bases not matched to a gene: 7. CDR3 size: 16 residues. CDR3 bases: TGCAGTGCCGGGACTAGCGGGGGAACCGCCTCCTACGAGCAGTACTTC. This gives the protein CSAGTSGGTASYEQYF.

This clonotype was seen more than once but under ten times. This could be a read error, since a much larger clone is one nucleotide away. This chain joins TRBV12-3 or TRBV12-4 and TRBJ2-7, with 10 bases identical to TRBD2. The CDR3 length is 14 residues. The CDR3 DNA sequence: TGTGCCAGCAGTTGGACTAGCGGTCCCTACGGGCAGTACTTC. Amino acids: CASSWTSGPYGQYF.

In this sample, this clonotype turned up many times. The V call is TRBV20-1, the J call TRBJ2-3; D unresolved. Trimming pared 0 bases from V and 0 bases from J, leaving 10 bases between. The CDR3 covers 15 residues. Germline assignment: CDR1 DFQATT and CDR2 SNEGSKA (reference sequence). This CDR3 reads CSAREHSYSTDTQYF. In DNA form, the CDR3 reads TGCAGTGCTAGAGAACACAGTTATAGCACAGATACGCAGTATTTT.

The J gene is TRBJ2-5, the V gene TRBV28, with D unresolved. Trimming stripped 7 bases from V and 1 base from J, with 13 bases between. The CDR3 extends over 14 amino acids. The germline V gene encodes CDR1 MDHEN and CDR2 SYDVKM. The CDR3: CASTPPGSQETQYF. The CDR3 DNA reads as TGTGCCAGCACTCCACCCGGGTCCCAAGAGACCCAGTACTTC.

This clonotype has only a few counts. At one end, the junction sequence differs from germline, possibly due to a read error. J is TRBJ1-4 and V is TRBV5-1; 7 bases match TRBD1. CDR1 SGHRS and CDR2 YFSETQ come from the germline V gene. This CDR3 contains 15 residues. The CDR3 DNA is TGCGCCGGCAGCCGGAGAACAGGGGCTAATGAAAAACTGTTTTTT. Encoded protein: CAGSRRTGANEKLFF.

The CDR3: CAISDDVNYGYTF. Written as DNA, the CDR3 is TGTGCCATCAGTGATGACGTAAACTATGGCTACACCTTC. The chain has TRBV10-3 and TRBJ1-2; D is unclear. Per germline, CDR1 ENHRY and CDR2 SYGVKD. Trimming pared 3 bases from V and 2 bases from J, leaving 7 bases between. This CDR3 comprises 13 residues.

This clonotype was seen a few times. V gene TRBV12-3 or TRBV12-4 combines with J gene TRBJ2-6; D is uncertain. This CDR3 spans 17 amino acids. V was cut by 7 bases and J by 2 bases, with 18 bases left in between. The CDR3 bases are TGTGCCAGCACCGGAGCATGGGGTACGACTGGGGCCAACGTCCTGACTTTC. Protein sequence: CASTGAWGTTGANVLTF.

This clonotype was detected only a few times. CDR3 protein: CASSSWTALNTEAFF. For the CDR3, the DNA is TGTGCCAGCAGTTCCTGGACGGCCCTGAACACTGAAGCTTTCTTT. The V and J genes are TRBV2 and TRBJ1-1; D gene ambiguous. The germline V and J ends were trimmed by 5 bases and 0 bases, with 13 bases remaining between them. Germline assignment: CDR1 SNHLY and CDR2 FYNNEI. The length of the CDR3 is 15 residues. Drawing the rest from reference TRBV2 and TRBJ1-1, the complete variable domain is EPEVTQTPSHQVTQMGQEVILRCVPISNHLYFYWYRQILGQKVEFLVSFYNNEISEKSEIFDDQFSVERPDGSNFTLKIRSTKLEDSAMYFCASSSWTALNTEAFFGQGTRLTVV.

This clonotype was seen ten or more times. The chain carries TRBV9 and TRBJ2-7, with D perhaps TRBD2 (6 bases). Deletions cut 2 bases from V and 3 bases from J, with 9 bases between. This CDR3 comprises 13 residues. Germline loops: CDR1 SGDLS, CDR2 YYNGEE. CDR3 in DNA: TGTGCCAGCAGCGTGAGCGGGCGCTACGAGCAGTACTTC. It is translated as CASSVSGRYEQYF.

Details on this clonotype: The junction shows a germline mismatch at one end, possibly a read error. The rearrangement joins TRBV9 to TRBJ2-5, with D maybe TRBD1 (6 bases). The CDR3 covers 14 residues. Per germline, CDR1 SGDLS and CDR2 YYNGEE. The CDR3 region is CASSLSQGGETQVF. The CDR3 DNA is TGTGCCAGCAGCCTAAGTCAAGGGGGAGAGACCCAGGTCTTC.

In the case of this clonotype: Mismatch with germline at one junction end may stem from a read error. This rearrangement joins TRBV12-3 or TRBV12-4 to TRBJ2-5; D is uncertain. The CDR3 spans 13 residues. CDR3 nucleotides: TGCGCCAGCAGCTTCAAAGGCCAAGAGACCCAGTACTTC. This translates into CASSFKGQETQYF.

This clonotype was counted a single time. This sequence joins TRBV5-1 and TRBJ1-1; D remains unclear. V shed 2 bases and J shed 6 bases, with 8 bases lying between them. Germline-derived CDR1 and CDR2 are SGHRS and YFSETQ. The CDR3 sequence is 12 residues long. The CDR3 region is CASSFPSPEAFF. CDR3 bases: TGCGCCAGCAGCTTCCCATCCCCTGAAGCTTTCTTT.

This clonotype was recorded a few times. The chain couples TRBV7-9 to TRBJ2-7; D is uncertain. The V gene's germline CDR1 is SEHNR and CDR2 FQNEAQ (reference sequence). This CDR3 region has 13 residues. V shed 5 bases and J shed 4 bases, with 12 bases lying between them. Here the CDR3 reads CASSPTDGYEQYF. CDR3 sequence (DNA): TGTGCCAGCAGCCCGACGGACGGTTACGAGCAGTACTTC.

The CDR3 here is CASSLTGTADNYGYTF. The CDR3, as DNA: TGTGCCAGCAGCTTGACGGGCACGGCTGATAACTATGGCTACACCTTC. V is TRBV7-2 and J is TRBJ1-2; no definite D call. V was pared by 3 bases and J by 1 base, with 15 bases between. Looked up from germline, CDR1 is SGHTA and CDR2 is FQGNSA. CDR3 length: 16 residues.

This clonotype was counted ten times or more. J is TRBJ2-3 and V is TRBV27; either TRBD1 or TRBD2 may supply D (5 bases each). Trimming cost V 10 bases and J 5 bases, with 13 bases left between them. Germline CDR1 is MNHEY and CDR2 is SMNVEV (reference sequence). The CDR3 has 12 residues. CDR3 DNA: TGTGCCACCGGGGCCACAGTAGATACGCAGTATTTT. Translating gives CATGATVDTQYF.

The chain combines TRBV12-3 or TRBV12-4 with TRBJ1-2; 9 positions agree with TRBD1. This CDR3 contains 15 residues. Losses at the gene ends were 2 bases for V and 7 bases for J; bases not matched to a gene: 8. CDR3 bases: TGTGCCAGCAGTTTAAGTGGGACAGGGTATTTTGGCTACACCTTC. It yields the protein CASSLSGTGYFGYTF.

This clonotype has a handful of counts. CDR3 in DNA: TGCGCCAGCAGGGGCTCTCGTGGAACCGGGGAGCTGTTTTTT. Translation: CASRGSRGTGELFF. The genes are TRBV5-1 and TRBJ2-2; D is ambiguous. Germline-derived CDR1 and CDR2 are SGHRS and YFSETQ. Trimming took 5 bases from V and 5 from J, leaving 13 bases between them. The CDR3 is 14 amino acids.

This clonotype was detected many times. The chain couples TRBV9 to TRBJ2-1; D assignment may be TRBD1 or TRBD2 (5 bases each). The V gene's germline CDR1 is SGDLS and CDR2 YYNGEE. Trimming stripped 0 bases from V and 0 bases from J, with 10 bases between. This CDR3 is 16 amino acids long. CDR3 sequence reads: CASSVVGGGSYNEQFF. The DNA for the CDR3 is TGTGCCAGCAGCGTAGTTGGTGGGGGCTCCTACAATGAGCAGTTCTTC.

This chain uses TRBV2 with TRBJ2-6; TRBD1 aligns across 10 bases. Losses at the gene ends were 10 bases for V and 3 bases for J; bases not matched to a gene: 6. From germline, CDR1 is SNHLY and CDR2 FYNNEI. CDR3 size: 15 residues. The DNA of the CDR3 is TGTGCCACCCGACAGGGGGCAAATGGGGCCAACGTCCTGACTTTC. Encoded protein: CATRQGANGANVLTF.

Only a few counts were recorded for this clonotype. This chain links TRBV27 with TRBJ2-4, with D perhaps matching TRBD2 (6 bases). The CDR3 extends over 13 amino acids. CDR1 MNHEY and CDR2 SMNVEV come from the germline V gene (reference sequence). V lost 5 bases, J lost 13 bases, and 18 bases lay in between. CDR3 DNA: TGTGCCAGCAGTCGATATCGGGGACTCGGGCAGTACTTC. Translating it yields CASSRYRGLGQYF.